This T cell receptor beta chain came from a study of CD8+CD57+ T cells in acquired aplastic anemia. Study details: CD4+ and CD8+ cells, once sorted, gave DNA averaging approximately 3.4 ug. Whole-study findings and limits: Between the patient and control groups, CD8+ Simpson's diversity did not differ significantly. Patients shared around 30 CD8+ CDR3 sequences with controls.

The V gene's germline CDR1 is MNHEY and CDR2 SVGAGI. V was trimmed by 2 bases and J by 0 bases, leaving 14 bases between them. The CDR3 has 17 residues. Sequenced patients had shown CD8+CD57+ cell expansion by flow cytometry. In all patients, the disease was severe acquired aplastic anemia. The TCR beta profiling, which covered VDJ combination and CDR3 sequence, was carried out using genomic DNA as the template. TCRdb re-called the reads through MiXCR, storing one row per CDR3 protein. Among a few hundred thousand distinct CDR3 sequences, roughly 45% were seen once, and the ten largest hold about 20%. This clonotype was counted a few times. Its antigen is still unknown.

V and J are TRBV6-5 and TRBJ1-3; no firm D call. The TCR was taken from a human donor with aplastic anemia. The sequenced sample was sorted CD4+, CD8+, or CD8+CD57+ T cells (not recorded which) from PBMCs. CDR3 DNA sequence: TGTGCCAGCAGTTACCAAGGATCGGGAGTCTCTGGAAACACCATATATTTT. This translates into CASSYQGSGVSGNTIYF.